This entry concerns a single T cell receptor beta chain. Its matching antigen is unknown. Only in-frame clones appear in the TCRdb table, and some are missing; sequencing was by immunoSEQ multiplex PCR. The data contain around 200,000 clones, approximately 92% of them seen just once; the ten biggest clones take up 0.8% to 1.3%. The CDR3 has 18 residues. The germline CDR1 and CDR2 sequences are SGHRS and YFSETQ. With V trimmed by 0 bases and J by 0 bases, 9 bases remained unmatched. This sample stems from a study of T cell responses to AZD1222 COVID-19 vaccine. Whole-study findings and limits: Receipt of two AZD1222 doses was followed by a rise in Spike-specific TCR breadth and depth.

Source: peripheral blood, taken 28 days after the second dose of the MenACWY control vaccine. The clonotype comes from an adult who received the MenACWY meningococcal vaccine as a control. The chain couples TRBV5-1 to TRBJ1-3, with TRBD1 identical over 7 bases. CDR3 sequence reads: CASSLGQPGTASGNTIYF. In DNA, the CDR3 is TGCGCCAGCAGCTTGGGCCAACCCGGGACAGCCTCTGGAAACACCATATATTTT.